This T cell receptor beta chain stems from a study of a mutant IDH1 vaccine in newly diagnosed glioma. Across the study: The earlier regimen, radiotherapy, temozolomide, or both, was most often both.

Time point noted: week 11, during vaccination. Alongside topical imiquimod, each dose of vaccine comprised 300 ug of mutant IDH1 20-mer peptide. To note about this clone: What it binds is not known. Other DNA variants within this sample encode the same CDR3.

The assay was immunoSEQ multiplex PCR, and TCRdb's table has in-frame clones only and misses some. In the table there are around 60,000 clones, over 75% of which are singletons. This CDR3 contains 13 residues. Germline CDR1 reads KGHSH; CDR2 reads LQKENI. V was pared by 2 bases and J by 1 base, with 6 bases between. This TCR derives from a middle-aged man with glioma. Material: PBMCs, obtained from a glioma patient whose treatment included an IDH1 peptide vaccine. The chain is built from TRBV18 and TRBJ2-7; no firm D call. This chain's CDR3 is CASSPSGSYEQYF. In DNA, the CDR3 is TGTGCCAGCTCACCATCAGGATCCTACGAGCAGTACTTC.